Below are 16 T cell receptor beta chains sequenced from a single sample in a study of OX40 agonist ivuxolimab in advanced cancers. The library came from the immunoSEQ multiplex PCR assay. In its TCRdb copy, this immuneACCESS table keeps in-frame sequences only and misses some clones. Where compared with another copy, unresolved V genes explain less than half of these, and the others have no known cause. The sample has 45,000 to 55,000 clones on record, about 88% of them singletons. The top ten hold less than 3.5% of the sample. Sequencing was performed on CD4+ or CD8+ T cells sorted from blood, taken in a trial of the OX40 agonist ivuxolimab. Receptor source: an adult with an advanced solid tumor such as melanoma, head and neck, liver or kidney cancer.

This chain links TRBV15 with TRBJ1-3; 9 bases are a match to TRBD1. There are 15 residues in the CDR3. Losses at the gene ends were 8 bases for V and 3 bases for J; bases not matched to a gene: 8. Germline V gives CDR1 LNHNV, CDR2 YYDKDF (reference sequence). The CDR3 DNA reads TGTGCCACCGCAATGGACAGGGGCCATGGAAACACCATATATTTT. It yields the protein CATAMDRGHGNTIYF.

The CDR3 protein is CASSSLYLASTVSEQYF. CDR3 in DNA: TGTGCCAGCAGTTCTCTTTACCTAGCGTCGACGGTTTCCGAGCAGTACTTC. The chain couples TRBV28 to TRBJ2-7, with TRBD2 as a possible D gene (6 bases). The V and J ends lost 4 bases and 6 bases respectively, with 25 bases between them. In germline, CDR1 is MDHEN, CDR2 SYDVKM. The CDR3 length is 17 residues.

For the CDR3, the DNA is TGTGCCACCAGCAGCCGGGGGGAGGGGAGTCAGCCCCAGCATTTT. Amino acid sequence: CATSSRGEGSQPQHF. The chain couples TRBV15 to TRBJ1-5, with D perhaps matching TRBD1 (5 bases). The CDR3 is 15 amino acids. Trimming shortened V by 3 bases and J by 6 bases, and 15 bases separated the two germline ends. Germline assignment: CDR1 LNHNV and CDR2 YYDKDF (reference sequence). The variable domain in full, with the rest retrieved from reference TRBV15 and TRBJ1-5, is DAMVIQNPRYQVTQFGKPVTLSCSQTLNHNVMYWYQQKSSQAPKLLFHYYDKDFNNEADTPDNFQSRRPNTSFCFLDIRSPGLGDTAMYLCATSSRGEGSQPQHFGDGTRLSIL.

This clone is medium-sized in the sample. The V call is TRBV30, the J call TRBJ2-7; no clear D gene. Trimming removed 2 bases from V and 5 bases from J, with 13 bases in between. This CDR3 has 13 residues. Per germline, CDR1 GTSNPN and CDR2 SVGIG (reference sequence). CDR3 sequence (DNA): TGTGCCTGGAGTAGGCCGCCGTCCCACGAGCAGTACTTC. Translation gives CAWSRPPSHEQYF.

This clone was counted a single time. The V and J genes are TRBV2 and TRBJ2-5; D is uncertain. The CDR3 is made up of 14 amino acids. Germline CDR1 and CDR2: SNHLY and FYNNEI. V lost 5 bases and J 2 bases, leaving 12 bases between the germline ends. CDR3 residues: CASSSRTVQETQYF. CDR3 DNA: TGTGCCAGCAGTTCACGGACGGTTCAAGAGACCCAGTACTTC. Based on the CDR3 plus reference TRBV2 and TRBJ2-5, the full variable domain is EPEVTQTPSHQVTQMGQEVILRCVPISNHLYFYWYRQILGQKVEFLVSFYNNEISEKSEIFDDQFSVERPDGSNFTLKIRSTKLEDSAMYFCASSSRTVQETQYFGPGTRLLVL.

In this sample, this clone turned up a few times. V gene TRBV27 combines with J gene TRBJ1-5; 8 bases fit TRBD1. The germline V gene has CDR1 MNHEY and CDR2 SMNVEV (reference sequence). V was clipped by 3 bases and J by 5 bases; unmatched bases: 3. The CDR3 consists of 14 residues. The DNA for the CDR3 is TGTGCCAGCAGTTTTAGACAGGGGCATCAGCCCCAGCATTTT. This translates into CASSFRQGHQPQHF.

The V and J genes are TRBV6-1 and TRBJ1-2; 11 bases are a match to TRBD1. The CDR3 extends over 14 amino acids. Germline values: CDR1 MNHNS, CDR2 SASEGT. Trimming took 4 bases from V and 3 from J; bases not matched to a gene: 1. This chain's CDR3 is CASSAGQGDYGYTF. The CDR3 coding sequence is TGTGCCAGCAGTGCGGGACAGGGGGACTATGGCTACACCTTC.

The chain employs TRBV30 and TRBJ1-2; maybe TRBD1 (5 bases). There are 15 residues in the CDR3. Trimming removed 3 bases at V and 3 bases at J, with 17 bases between. Germline V gene lookup returns CDR1 GTSNPN and CDR2 SVGIG (reference sequence). DNA for the CDR3: TGTGCCTGGAGGGGGAAAGGGGCTTATGACTATGGCTACACCTTC. Its protein product is CAWRGKGAYDYGYTF.

V gene TRBV28 combines with J gene TRBJ2-1; possibly TRBD1 for D (5 bases). Germline loops: CDR1 MDHEN, CDR2 SYDVKM. This CDR3 region has 11 residues. Trimming took 5 bases from V and 10 from J, leaving 9 bases between them. Written as DNA, the CDR3 is TGTGCCAGCAGTCCGACAGAGGAGCAGTTCTTC. It encodes CASSPTEEQFF.

The gene calls are TRBV4-1 and TRBJ1-1, with TRBD1 matching 8 bases. This CDR3 comprises 15 residues. Germline V gene data show CDR1 as MGHRA and CDR2 as YSYEKL. Germline trimming cut 4 bases from V and 5 bases from J; bases unmatched to any gene: 9. CDR3 sequence reads: CASSLTAGGATEAFF. CDR3 nucleotides: TGCGCCAGCAGCCTAACCGCAGGGGGCGCAACTGAAGCTTTCTTT.

The chain couples TRBV14 to TRBJ2-5, with no clear D. The CDR3 contains 13 residues. V dropped 1 base and J dropped 6 bases, with 9 bases sitting between them. Germline CDR1 SGHDN, CDR2 FVKESK. The DNA of the CDR3 is TGTGCCAGCAGCCAAGCCGTAATACAGACCCAGTACTTC. It specifies CASSQAVIQTQYF.

The chain carries TRBV7-2 and TRBJ1-4; D is possibly TRBD1 (5 bases). The CDR3 loop spans 16 amino acids. Trimming cost V 3 bases and J 2 bases, with 13 bases left between them. Looked up from germline, CDR1 is SGHTA and CDR2 is FQGNSA. The CDR3 region is CASSFPREGTNEKLFF. The DNA of the CDR3 is TGTGCCAGCAGCTTCCCCAGGGAGGGGACTAATGAAAAACTGTTTTTT.

This clone showed up just once. J is TRBJ2-5 and V is TRBV29-1, with 7 bases identical to TRBD2. From germline, CDR1 is SQVTM and CDR2 ANQGSEA. The CDR3 extends over 14 amino acids. With 5 bases clipped from V and 4 bases from J, the junction kept 10 bases outside the gene matches. The CDR3 here is CSVRSTGGAETQYF. The CDR3, as DNA: TGCAGCGTTCGGTCAACGGGAGGAGCAGAGACCCAGTACTTC. Full variable domain (outside the CDR3, taken from reference TRBV29-1 and TRBJ2-5): SAVISQKPSRDICQRGTSLTIQCQVDSQVTMMFWYRQQPGQSLTLIATANQGSEATYESGFVIDKFPISRPNLTFSTLTVSNMSPEDSSIYLCSVRSTGGAETQYFGPGTRLLVL.

The J gene is TRBJ1-2, the V gene TRBV15, with no clear D. V was pared by 0 bases and J by 3 bases, with 11 bases between. The V gene's germline CDR1 is LNHNV and CDR2 YYDKDF (reference sequence). There are 15 residues in the CDR3. CDR3 coding DNA: TGTGCCACCAGCAGAGAAGTCGAGGTGGACTATGGCTACACCTTC. The encoded protein is CATSREVEVDYGYTF.

The genes are TRBV4-3 and TRBJ1-4; D is unclear. Per the germline V gene, CDR1 is LGHNA and CDR2 is YSLEER. V shed 0 bases and J shed 11 bases, with 16 bases lying between them. CDR3 length equals 15 residues. The CDR3: CASSQDGERAEKLFF. The DNA of the CDR3 is TGCGCCAGCAGCCAAGATGGAGAAAGAGCGGAGAAACTGTTTTTT.

The chain combines TRBV6-1 with TRBJ2-4; D gene uncertain. Germline CDR1 is MNHNS and CDR2 is SASEGT. V was trimmed by 2 bases and J by 8 bases, leaving 13 bases between them. CDR3 length: 14 amino acids. This CDR3 reads CASSEPTFGDIQYF. The CDR3 bases are TGTGCCAGCAGTGAACCAACCTTTGGGGACATTCAGTACTTC.